This T cell receptor beta chain appears in the sequencing data of a study of cytomegalovirus exposure and HLA in healthy donors. V was pared by 5 bases and J by 6 bases, with 14 bases between. The CDR3 is 14 amino acids. In germline, CDR1 is LNHDA, CDR2 SQIVND (reference sequence). Study-level findings and limits: The study designated some 180 TCR beta chains cytomegalovirus-associated. Analyses of presence/absence relied on an assumption of roughly uniform sequencing depth across donors.

The PCR used 60 Vbeta and 13 Jbeta primers. TCRdb keeps only in-frame clones here, not all; method: immunoSEQ multiplex PCR. The profile shows about 160,000 clones, approximately 79% of them singletons. This clone was found a few times. The target antigen is unknown. This sequence originates from a man between 40 and 49 years old in good health and CMV-seropositive. This chain joins TRBV19 and TRBJ1-5; D call uncertain. Sequencing was performed on PBMCs. CDR3 loop: CASSLVGVGQPQHF. CDR3 sequence (DNA): TGTGCCAGTAGTCTCGTGGGAGTAGGTCAGCCCCAGCATTTT. Supplemented by reference TRBV19 and TRBJ1-5, the full variable domain reads DGGITQSPKYLFRKEGQNVTLSCEQNLNHDAMYWYRQDPGQGLRLIYYSQIVNDFQKGDIAEGYSVSREKKESFPLTVTSAQKNPTAFYLCASSLVGVGQPQHFGDGTRLSIL.